These 7 T cell receptor beta chains came from one sample sequenced in a study of blood T cell repertoires in COVID-19. Only in-frame clones appear in the TCRdb table, and some are missing; sequencing was by immunoSEQ multiplex PCR. The sample carries some 150,000 clones, 84% recorded once. The sample comprised peripheral blood. The receptors originated from a middle-aged man who had recovered from COVID-19.

This chain connects TRBV28 to TRBJ1-5; 10 bases are shared with TRBD1. The V segment lost 6 bases and the J segment 2 bases; nucleotides outside the gene matches: 10. The CDR3 length is 17 residues. Germline V gene sequence: CDR1 MDHEN, CDR2 SYDVKM. The CDR3 coding sequence is TGTGCCAGCAGACGCCCGGGGACAGGGGCCGGCAATCAGCCCCAGCATTTT. Translation gives CASRRPGTGAGNQPQHF.

The gene calls are TRBV6-6 and TRBJ2-3; no clear D. V dropped 5 bases and J dropped 6 bases, with 9 bases sitting between them. The CDR3 is 12 residues long. CDR1 and CDR2 (germline): MNHNY, SVGAGI (reference sequence). CDR3 in amino acids: CASSQLEDTQYF. The DNA of the CDR3 is TGTGCCAGCAGTCAACTTGAGGATACGCAGTATTTT.

The chain couples TRBV10-1 to TRBJ1-2; possibly TRBD1 for D (6 bases). The germline V gene has CDR1 WNHNN and CDR2 SYGVQD (reference sequence). The CDR3 extends over 15 amino acids. V lost 4 bases to trimming and J lost 3 bases, with 15 bases between them. CDR3 region: CASSVDSKADYGYTF. CDR3 coding DNA: TGCGCCAGCAGTGTGGACAGTAAGGCCGACTATGGCTACACCTTC.

The gene calls are TRBV9 and TRBJ2-2; 9 nucleotides agree with TRBD1. The V gene end was trimmed by 3 bases and the J gene end by 7 bases; junction bases not matched to a gene: 1. Looked up from germline, CDR1 is SGDLS and CDR2 is YYNGEE. The CDR3 is 13 residues long. CDR3 in DNA: TGTGCCAGCAGCGGACAGGGGGACGGGGAGCTGTTTTTT. It yields the protein CASSGQGDGELFF. Looking up the rest from reference TRBV9 and TRBJ2-2 gives the full variable domain: DSGVTQTPKHLITATGQRVTLRCSPRSGDLSVYWYQQSLDQGLQFLIQYYNGEERAKGNILERFSAQQFPDLHSELNLSSLELGDSALYFCASSGQGDGELFFGEGSRLTVL.

This clone was picked up one time. The chain links TRBV5-5 to TRBJ2-7; D remains ambiguous. The germline V gene encodes CDR1 SGHKS and CDR2 YYEKEE (reference sequence). This CDR3 is built from 13 residues. V gave up 6 bases and J gave up 0 bases, with 10 bases separating them. As DNA, the CDR3 is TGTGCCAGCACTGCAGGTGGCTCCTACGAGCAGTACTTC. It yields the protein CASTAGGSYEQYF.

This sequence joins TRBV4-2 and TRBJ1-1; D uncertain. CDR1 is LGHNA and CDR2 is YNFKEQ in the germline V gene. The CDR3 has 13 amino acids. V was clipped by 1 base and J by 3 bases, with 6 bases between them. CDR3 amino acids: CASSQGGYTEAFF. The CDR3 nucleotides are TGTGCCAGCAGCCAAGGAGGGTACACTGAAGCTTTCTTT.

The CDR3 bases are TGCAGCGTTGCTATGAGGGGACTAGTTAACAATGAGCAGTTCTTC. Encoded protein: CSVAMRGLVNNEQFF. This chain joins TRBV29-1 and TRBJ2-1; 8 nucleotides align to TRBD2. The germline gives CDR1 SQVTM, CDR2 ANQGSEA. CDR3 length equals 15 residues. The J segment lost 5 bases and the V segment lost 4 bases, leaving 10 bases of the junction unmatched.